This entry describes one T cell receptor beta chain. J lost 7 bases, V lost 6 bases, and 7 bases had no gene match. The CDR3 sequence is 14 residues long. Germline-derived CDR1 and CDR2 are WSHSY and SAAADI. The entry originates in a study of blood T cell repertoires in COVID-19. In the study overall: From T cells, B-cell-depleted T cells, or PBMCs came the material, which was cDNA or gDNA.

TCRdb keeps only in-frame clones here, not all; method: immunoSEQ multiplex PCR. Of under 150,000 clones in the sample, around 83% are singletons; the top ten hold 4.3%. The sequence came from a human donor in a cohort sampled during active COVID-19. Sequencing used peripheral blood. This rearrangement joins TRBV10-2 to TRBJ1-2; 11 bases map to TRBD1. The CDR3 is CASRDRGPRSGYTF. The CDR3 DNA is TGCGCCAGCAGGGACAGGGGGCCACGCAGTGGCTACACCTTC.